This T cell receptor beta chain came from a study of T cell changes during pregnancy in multiple sclerosis. The ends lost 6 bases at V and 0 bases at J; junction bases unmatched: 1. Germline loops: CDR1 KGHSH, CDR2 LQKENI. The CDR3 has 14 amino acids. Sequenced by immunoSEQ multiplex PCR; TCRdb stores in-frame clones only, minus some. The sample contains 36,000 or so clones, 88% of which appear only once. The source material was CD4+ T cells from peripheral blood mononuclear cells, sampled in the first trimester of pregnancy. This receptor was taken from a female donor with multiple sclerosis, enrolled in a pregnancy study. This chain links TRBV18 with TRBJ2-1; 8 bases fit TRBD2. The CDR3: CASSGTSSYNEQFF. CDR3 DNA sequence: TGTGCCAGCTCCGGGACTAGCTCCTACAATGAGCAGTTCTTC.